The 27 T cell receptor beta chains below come from one sample, sequenced in a study of blood T cell repertoires in COVID-19. This table comes from immunoSEQ multiplex PCR, and its TCRdb copy is limited to in-frame clones, with some not included. Here the sample spans approximately 300,000 clones, more than 75% being singletons. Sequencing input: PBMCs or T cells enriched from blood (not recorded which). The receptors come from a woman aged 18-30 years who had recovered from COVID-19.

The V and J genes are TRBV3-1 (or the pseudogene TRBV3-2) and TRBJ1-5, with 7 positions matching TRBD1. V shed 1 base, J shed 2 bases, and the junction held 5 bases outside the gene matches. The CDR3 extends over 16 amino acids. Germline V gene sequence: CDR1 LGHDT, CDR2 YNNKEL (reference sequence). The CDR3 region has the DNA TGTGCCAGCAGCCAAGGGGGCAGGGGGTGCAATCAGCCCCAGCATTTT. It specifies CASSQGGRGCNQPQHF.

J is TRBJ2-7 and V is TRBV21-1; the D segment call TRBD1 is taken from the table without a DNA check. TRBV21-1 is a pseudogene segment. The length of the CDR3 is 17 residues. For the CDR3, the DNA is TGTGCCAGCAGCAAAGGGGGGGACAGGGGGCTATCCTACGAGCAGTACTTC. Translation gives CASSKGGDRGLSYEQYF.

The chain carries TRBV7-3 and TRBJ2-1; tentatively, D is TRBD2 (5 bases). Germline V gene data show CDR1 as SGHTA and CDR2 as FQGTGA. The germline V and J ends were trimmed by 3 bases and 1 base, with 10 bases remaining between them. CDR3 length: 15 residues. The CDR3 region is CASSFSAGSYNEQFF. The CDR3 DNA is TGTGCCAGCAGCTTCTCTGCGGGTTCCTACAATGAGCAGTTCTTC.

CDR3 region: CASSRDRGDQPQHF. DNA for the CDR3: TGTGCCAGCTCACGGGACAGGGGCGATCAGCCCCAGCATTTT. The chain employs TRBV18 and TRBJ1-5; TRBD1 matches at 10 bases. Germline V gene lookup returns CDR1 KGHSH and CDR2 LQKENI. The CDR3 consists of 14 residues. Trimming cost V 4 bases and J 5 bases; bases outside gene matches: 2.

The CDR3 loop is CASSHLRGKNRNTIYF. The CDR3 nucleotides read TGTGCCAGCAGCCATCTCCGAGGAAAAAATCGGAACACCATATATTTT. The chain has TRBV3-1 (or the pseudogene TRBV3-2) and TRBJ1-3, with D uncertain. Germline CDR1 and CDR2: LGHDT and YNNKEL (reference sequence). Trimming cost V 3 bases and J 7 bases, with 19 bases left between them. The CDR3 covers 16 residues.

CDR3 protein: CASSESDRPGNTIYF. The CDR3 region has the DNA TGTGCCAGCAGTGAATCAGACAGGCCTGGAAACACCATATATTTT. V usage is TRBV25-1 and J usage is TRBJ1-3, with D perhaps TRBD1 (6 bases). Trimming left V 1 base short and J 2 bases short, with 9 bases between. This CDR3 has 15 amino acids. CDR1 is MGHDK and CDR2 is SYGVNS in the germline V gene.

V usage is TRBV14 and J usage is TRBJ1-2, with a weak D call TRBD1 (6 bases). The CDR3 sequence is 13 residues long. From germline, CDR1 is SGHDN and CDR2 FVKESK. V lost 1 base, J lost 12 bases, and 15 bases lay in between. The CDR3 DNA sequence: TGTGCCAGCAGCCAAGGAGGTCAGGGGAGCCACACCTTC. This translates into CASSQGGQGSHTF.

This chain connects TRBV7-2 to TRBJ1-1; TRBD1 might be the D (5 bases). Germline CDR1 is SGHTA and CDR2 is FQGNSA. V was shortened by 5 bases and J by 5 bases, with 18 bases between the two germline ends. This CDR3 is 15 amino acids long. The CDR3: CASSMTGDWRTEAFF. As DNA, the CDR3 is TGTGCCAGCAGCATGACCGGGGACTGGAGAACTGAAGCTTTCTTT.

This clone turned up a few times. The J gene is TRBJ1-4, the V gene TRBV7-9; D unresolved. Trimming pared 4 bases from V and 6 bases from J, leaving 15 bases between. The germline V gene has CDR1 SEHNR and CDR2 FQNEAQ (reference sequence). The CDR3 is made up of 15 amino acids. This chain's CDR3 is CASSSDLPGYEKLFF. The CDR3 DNA sequence: TGTGCCAGCAGCTCAGACCTACCGGGGTATGAAAAACTGTTTTTT.

This clone was observed a single time. J is TRBJ2-7 and V is TRBV2, with 10 bases identical to TRBD1. Germline V gene lookup returns CDR1 SNHLY and CDR2 FYNNEI. The trim removed 6 bases at V and 0 bases at J, leaving 8 bases unmatched. The CDR3 runs 16 residues. CDR3 loop: CASRGTGVLYSYEQYF. The DNA of the CDR3 is TGTGCCAGCAGGGGGACAGGGGTGCTCTACTCCTACGAGCAGTACTTC.

DNA of the CDR3: TGTGCCATCAGCCTGACAGGGACGGTCTCCTACGAGCAGTACTTC. The encoded protein is CAISLTGTVSYEQYF. V and J are TRBV10-3 and TRBJ2-7, with 7 bases that match TRBD1. The CDR3 spans 15 residues. The germline gives CDR1 ENHRY, CDR2 SYGVKD. V gave up 6 bases and J gave up 0 bases; unmatched junction bases: 8.

This chain uses TRBV28 with TRBJ2-3, with 10 nucleotides matching TRBD2. Germline V gene sequence: CDR1 MDHEN, CDR2 SYDVKM. V lost 2 bases to trimming and J lost 4 bases; unmatched junction nucleotides: 9. The CDR3 has 17 amino acids. The CDR3 region has the DNA TGTGCCAGCAGTTTACTACCGCTAGCGGGAGTCTCAGATACGCAGTATTTT. This translates into CASSLLPLAGVSDTQYF.

The chain carries TRBV5-6 and TRBJ2-7; TRBD2 agrees at 10 bases. The V and J ends lost 0 bases and 2 bases, in that order; junction bases with no gene match: 5. This CDR3 comprises 16 residues. Germline V gene data show CDR1 as SGHDT and CDR2 as YYEEEE. CDR3 sequence (DNA): TGTGCCAGCAGCTTGGCTAGCGGGGGATTTACCTACGAGCAGTACTTC. Its protein product is CASSLASGGFTYEQYF.

V is TRBV12-3 or TRBV12-4 and J is TRBJ2-7; weak D call: TRBD1 (5 bases). There are 13 residues in the CDR3. V was shortened by 5 bases and J by 4 bases, with 12 bases between the two germline ends. The CDR3 region is CASSPGREYEQYF. In nucleotides, the CDR3 is TGTGCCAGCAGTCCCGGCAGGGAATACGAGCAGTACTTC.

This chain connects TRBV7-9 to TRBJ2-7; D is perhaps TRBD2 (6 bases). The V gene's germline CDR1 is SEHNR and CDR2 FQNEAQ (reference sequence). Trimming shortened V by 2 bases and J by 3 bases, and 8 bases separated the two germline ends. The CDR3 sequence is 13 residues long. CDR3: CASSLSGYYEQYF. The CDR3 bases are TGTGCCAGCAGCTTAAGCGGGTACTACGAGCAGTACTTC.

CDR3: CASSYSIGAHGYTF. Here the CDR3 DNA reads TGTGCCAGCAGTTACTCGATAGGGGCCCATGGCTACACCTTC. The chain carries TRBV6-5 and TRBJ1-2, with D possibly being TRBD1 (5 bases). Germline V CDR1 and CDR2: MNHEY, SVGAGI. Trimming shortened V by 0 bases and J by 6 bases, and 11 bases separated the two germline ends. There are 14 residues in the CDR3.

This chain connects TRBV10-2 to TRBJ2-7, with 10 bases fitting TRBD2. The CDR3 has 13 residues. The V gene's germline CDR1 is WSHSY and CDR2 SAAADI. Losses at the gene ends were 4 bases for V and 4 bases for J; bases not matched to a gene: 1. Written as DNA, the CDR3 is TGCGCCAGCAGTGGAGCGGGGGGGTACGAGCAGTACTTC. This gives the protein CASSGAGGYEQYF.

The CDR3 coding sequence is TGTGCAAGTCGCTCGAAAACAGCCCCTAGCCTAGCGGGAGTAGGGAGTGAGCAGTTCTTC. It translates to CASRSKTAPSLAGVGSEQFF. V gene TRBV12-2 combines with J gene TRBJ2-1; TRBD2 is the table's D call and was not checked against the DNA. TRBV12-2 is annotated as a pseudogene. CDR3 length: 20 amino acids.

The chain employs TRBV3-1 (or the pseudogene TRBV3-2) and TRBJ1-1; no reliable D call. Germline loops: CDR1 LGHDT, CDR2 YNNKEL (reference sequence). V shed 4 bases and J shed 10 bases, with 16 bases lying between them. The CDR3 is 13 amino acids. The CDR3 here is CASSRHEAPGAFF. As DNA, the CDR3 is TGTGCCAGCAGCCGCCATGAGGCTCCTGGAGCTTTCTTT.

This rearrangement joins TRBV23-1 to TRBJ2-4, with TRBD1 matching 8 bases. TRBV23-1 is noted as an ORF with a role that remains uncertain. With 3 bases clipped from V and 4 bases from J, the junction kept 5 bases outside the gene matches. The CDR3 runs to 15 residues. The CDR3 bases are TGCGCCAGCAGTCAGTCACAGGGGGTGAAAAACATTCAGTACTTC. Its translation: CASSQSQGVKNIQYF.

V and J are TRBV7-3 and TRBJ2-1; 10 bases are shared with TRBD1. J was trimmed by 2 bases and V by 5 bases; bases with no gene match: 15. In germline, CDR1 is SGHTA, CDR2 FQGTGA. The CDR3 has 19 residues. The CDR3 reads CASSTHSGSGTGAYNEQFF. CDR3 nucleotides: TGTGCCAGCAGCACCCACTCGGGCTCCGGGACAGGGGCCTACAATGAGCAGTTCTTC.

This rearrangement joins TRBV5-6 to TRBJ1-1, with 8 bases lining up with TRBD1. With 4 bases clipped from V and 5 bases from J, the junction kept 7 bases outside the gene matches. CDR3 length: 14 residues. CDR1 and CDR2 (germline): SGHDT, YYEEEE. CDR3 residues: CASSHGQGRTEAFF. DNA of the CDR3: TGTGCCAGCAGCCACGGACAGGGACGAACTGAAGCTTTCTTT.

This sequence joins TRBV7-8 and TRBJ2-2; a weak D match, TRBD2 (6 bases). V lost 5 bases and J lost 2, with 15 bases in between. Germline V CDR1 and CDR2: SGHVS, FQNEAQ. The CDR3 has 16 amino acids. This CDR3 reads CASSESWRGNTGELFF. CDR3 bases: TGTGCCAGCAGCGAATCTTGGCGGGGTAACACCGGGGAGCTGTTTTTT.

The V gene is TRBV5-4, the J gene TRBJ2-2; 11 bases are shared with TRBD2. The CDR3 is made up of 17 amino acids. Germline loops: CDR1 SGHNT, CDR2 YYREEE (reference sequence). The J segment lost 4 bases and the V segment lost 3 bases, leaving 8 bases of the junction unmatched. Written as DNA, the CDR3 is TGTGCCAGCAGCTGGCCTCTAGCGGGAGGAGTCACCGGGGAGCTGTTTTTT. This gives the protein CASSWPLAGGVTGELFF. Full variable domain (missing parts from reference TRBV5-4 and TRBJ2-2): ETGVTQSPTHLIKTRGQQVTLRCSSQSGHNTVSWYQQALGQGPQFIFQYYREEENGRGNFPPRFSGLQFPNYSSELNVNALELDDSALYLCASSWPLAGGVTGELFFGEGSRLTVL.

This rearrangement joins TRBV3-1 (or the pseudogene TRBV3-2) to TRBJ2-1; a possible D gene is TRBD2 (6 bases). V was shortened by 1 base and J by 4 bases, with 14 bases between the two germline ends. Germline V lookup: CDR1 LGHDT, CDR2 YNNKEL (reference sequence). The CDR3 runs 16 residues. CDR3 loop: CASSQAPGTFYNEQFF. CDR3 in DNA: TGTGCCAGCAGCCAAGCTCCGGGGACTTTTTACAATGAGCAGTTCTTC.

The V gene is TRBV9, the J gene TRBJ2-1, with a possible D match to TRBD1 (6 bases). The germline V and J ends were trimmed by 4 bases and 4 bases, with 12 bases remaining between them. This CDR3 is 14 amino acids long. Per germline, CDR1 SGDLS and CDR2 YYNGEE. In DNA, the CDR3 is TGTGCCAGCAGCCCCCGGGACAATTACAATGAGCAGTTCTTC. As protein: CASSPRDNYNEQFF.

The CDR3 sequence is CASSNRQGASTLEQFF. DNA for the CDR3: TGTGCCAGTAGTAACCGACAGGGGGCTTCGACTTTGGAGCAGTTCTTC. The V gene is TRBV19, the J gene TRBJ2-1; 10 nucleotides match TRBD1. The V and J ends lost 4 bases and 10 bases, in that order; junction bases with no gene match: 13. This CDR3 has 16 amino acids. Germline V gives CDR1 LNHDA, CDR2 SQIVND (reference sequence).